This TCR beta chain stems from a study of cytomegalovirus exposure and HLA in healthy donors. As to this clone: Its target is not known.

In the PCR, 60 Vbeta and 13 Jbeta primers were used. Assay used: immunoSEQ multiplex PCR; TCRdb lists only in-frame clones, some missing. The sample carries fewer than 120,000 clones, 65% to 80% recorded once. Notes on the study in general: HLA alleles showed associations with 15,000 to 20,000 TCR beta sequences in a later analysis, at a 0.05 false discovery rate. Exclusion applied to some V segments, including TRBV6-2 and TRBV6-3, as they were indistinguishable.

The donors gave bone marrow, and they were healthy. Germline V gene data show CDR1 as SGHDT and CDR2 as YYEEEE. Trimming cost V 1 base and J 3 bases, with 11 bases left between them. There are 14 residues in the CDR3. This receptor was obtained from a man between 25 and 39 years old in good health and CMV-seropositive. This sequence joins TRBV5-6 and TRBJ2-7, with D possibly being TRBD1 (5 bases). Sequencing was performed on PBMCs. The chain's CDR3 is CASSLTGTYYEQYF. CDR3 nucleotide sequence: TGTGCCAGCAGCTTGACAGGTACATACTACGAGCAGTACTTC.